The 31 T cell receptor beta chains below come from one sample, sequenced in a study of blood T cell repertoires in COVID-19. Profiling relied on immunoSEQ multiplex PCR, and the TCRdb table lists in-frame clones only, not all of them. Among approximately 190,000 clones listed, roughly nine tenths were seen once. The sequencing sample was made of peripheral blood. The receptor source for this set is a man between 70 and 80 years old with active or convalescent COVID-19.

J is TRBJ1-1 and V is TRBV7-2; D remains unclear. The CDR3 consists of 11 residues. V was clipped by 2 bases and J by 8 bases, with 6 bases between them. CDR1 is SGHTA and CDR2 is FQGNSA in the germline V gene. The DNA of the CDR3 is TGTGCCAGCAGCTTATATATGGAAGCTTTCTTT. It codes for CASSLYMEAFF.

CDR3 bases: TGCGCCAGCAGTGGATCTATTAGGGGAAGGACCGGGGAGCTGTTTTTT. It yields the protein CASSGSIRGRTGELFF. The rearrangement joins TRBV5-1 to TRBJ2-2, with D possibly TRBD1 on 5 matching bases. CDR1 and CDR2 (germline): SGHRS, YFSETQ. The CDR3 has 16 residues. The V gene lost 5 bases and the J gene lost 5 bases, with 19 bases spanning the gap.

J is TRBJ2-7 and V is TRBV7-6; the D gene is possibly TRBD1 (5 bases). The V end lost 3 bases, the J end lost 2 bases, and 14 bases lay between the germline ends. Germline CDR1 is SGHVS and CDR2 is FNYEAQ. CDR3 length equals 15 residues. CDR3 nucleotide sequence: TGTGCCAGCAGCTTTGGTCAGACAGCCACCTACGAGCAGTACTTC. This gives the protein CASSFGQTATYEQYF.

This chain joins TRBV10-3 and TRBJ1-3; D might be TRBD1 (5 bases). Per germline, CDR1 ENHRY and CDR2 SYGVKD. With 5 bases removed from V and 0 bases from J, the gap between germline ends came to 14 bases. CDR3 size: 16 residues. The CDR3 spells CAISPWEGNSGNTIYF. CDR3 nucleotide sequence: TGTGCCATCAGTCCCTGGGAGGGGAACTCTGGAAACACCATATATTTT.

The chain uses TRBV7-9 and TRBJ2-6; 8 bases match TRBD1. With V trimmed by 8 bases and J by 2 bases, 11 bases remained unmatched. Germline CDR1 is SEHNR and CDR2 is FQNEAQ (reference sequence). This CDR3 is 17 amino acids long. The CDR3 nucleotides read TGTGCCAGCGACGCCAGGGGGCGAAGAACTGGGGCCAACGTCCTGACTTTC. It specifies CASDARGRRTGANVLTF.

The genes are TRBV20-1 and TRBJ2-4; 7 bases map to TRBD1. The CDR3 runs to 13 residues. Germline values: CDR1 DFQATT, CDR2 SNEGSKA (reference sequence). V was pared by 3 bases and J by 4 bases, with 3 bases of the junction left unmatched. The CDR3: CSASETGKNIQYF. The CDR3 DNA is TGCAGTGCTAGTGAGACAGGGAAAAACATTCAGTACTTC.

This chain links TRBV7-8 with TRBJ1-1; D not certain. Trimming stripped 5 bases from V and 2 bases from J, with 15 bases between. The CDR3 covers 15 residues. Looked up from germline, CDR1 is SGHVS and CDR2 is FQNEAQ. This CDR3 is CASSPAGRTNTEAFF. DNA for the CDR3: TGTGCCAGCAGCCCGGCGGGCAGAACTAACACTGAAGCTTTCTTT.

This clone has just one count. The chain uses TRBV18 and TRBJ2-3; 7 positions match TRBD2. Germline assignment: CDR1 KGHSH and CDR2 LQKENI. With 1 base clipped from V and 0 bases from J, the junction kept 10 bases outside the gene matches. The CDR3 contains 18 residues. Here the CDR3 DNA reads TGTGCCAGCTCACCACGGGCTAGCGGCCCCATTAGCACAGATACGCAGTATTTT. Translating it yields CASSPRASGPISTDTQYF.

The gene calls are TRBV11-2 and TRBJ2-1; D possibly corresponds to TRBD1 (6 bases). Germline loops: CDR1 SGHAT, CDR2 FQNNGV. The CDR3 length is 15 residues. Deletions cut 0 bases from V and 5 bases from J, with 11 bases between. The CDR3 nucleotides read TGTGCCAGCAGCTTAGAGGGGGACAACAACAATGAGCAGTTCTTC. Translated, it gives CASSLEGDNNNEQFF.

This sequence joins TRBV4-1 and TRBJ2-2; TRBD2 aligns across 7 bases. CDR3 length: 17 residues. The germline CDR1 and CDR2 sequences are MGHRA and YSYEKL. V dropped 3 bases and J dropped 3; count of bases not matched to a gene: 10. Here the CDR3 DNA reads TGCGCCAGCAGCCAGCGGGACTACCTCGTTGACACCGGGGAGCTGTTTTTT. It encodes CASSQRDYLVDTGELFF.

The chain carries TRBV6-5 and TRBJ2-7; D perhaps matches TRBD1 (5 bases). V lost 6 bases and J 5 bases, leaving 11 bases between the germline ends. The CDR3 totals 12 residues. CDR1 and CDR2 (germline): MNHEY, SVGAGI. CDR3 in amino acids: CASRDKVNEQYF. The CDR3 nucleotides are TGTGCCAGCAGGGACAAAGTGAACGAGCAGTACTTC.

This chain links TRBV5-4 with TRBJ2-1; 9 bases are a match to TRBD1. Looked up from germline, CDR1 is SGHNT and CDR2 is YYREEE (reference sequence). The J segment lost 2 bases and the V segment lost 4 bases, leaving 4 bases of the junction unmatched. This CDR3 comprises 15 residues. CDR3 DNA: TGTGCCAGCAGCCTAGACAGGGGGGCCTACAATGAGCAGTTCTTC. Encoded protein: CASSLDRGAYNEQFF.

The table lists this clone with many counts. This rearrangement joins TRBV7-2 to TRBJ1-5; maybe TRBD1 (6 bases). The CDR3 covers 14 residues. Germline V lookup: CDR1 SGHTA, CDR2 FQGNSA. The V and J ends lost 7 bases and 9 bases respectively, with 19 bases between them. CDR3 nucleotide sequence: TGTGCCAGCAACAGAGGGACATCGTCATGGCCCCAGCATTTT. Residues: CASNRGTSSWPQHF.

The rearrangement links TRBV28 to TRBJ2-7; TRBD1 agrees at 8 bases. The J segment lost 2 bases and the V segment lost 5 bases, leaving 8 bases of the junction unmatched. This CDR3 is built from 15 residues. The germline V gene encodes CDR1 MDHEN and CDR2 SYDVKM. CDR3 region: CASSPGQVPPYEQYF. The CDR3 nucleotides read TGTGCCAGCAGTCCGGGACAGGTGCCCCCCTACGAGCAGTACTTC.

The sample holds one count of this clone. The genes are TRBV10-1 and TRBJ1-4; D perhaps matches TRBD1 (5 bases). Germline CDR1 and CDR2: WNHNN and SYGVQD (reference sequence). Trimming took off 5 bases at V and 5 bases at J, with 12 bases between the two ends. CDR3 length equals 14 residues. CDR3 region: CASSRGPENEKLFF. CDR3 coding DNA: TGCGCCAGCAGTAGGGGCCCCGAAAATGAAAAACTGTTTTTT.

This chain joins TRBV5-6 and TRBJ1-2; D is unclear. Trimming cost V 5 bases and J 2 bases, with 7 bases left between them. The CDR3 consists of 12 residues. Germline V lookup: CDR1 SGHDT, CDR2 YYEEEE. DNA of the CDR3: TGTGCCAGCAGTATACAGAACTATGGCTACACCTTC. It specifies CASSIQNYGYTF.

The rearrangement joins TRBV9 to TRBJ2-7; 9 nucleotides match TRBD1. Unmatched junction bases numbered 6, after V lost 0 bases and J lost 5 bases. This CDR3 has 15 residues. CDR1 and CDR2 from the germline V gene are SGDLS and YYNGEE. The CDR3 sequence: CASSVGGQGVHEQYF. CDR3 nucleotides: TGTGCCAGCAGCGTAGGGGGACAGGGAGTCCACGAGCAGTACTTC.

J is TRBJ1-3 and V is TRBV6-1; D is possibly TRBD1 (5 bases). The V end was cut by 2 bases, the J end by 0 bases, with 8 bases between. Germline V lookup: CDR1 MNHNS, CDR2 SASEGT. There are 15 residues in the CDR3. For the CDR3, the DNA is TGTGCCAGCAGTGAAAGGGGTTTCTCTGGAAACACCATATATTTT. Translated, it gives CASSERGFSGNTIYF.

This clone was observed once. This rearrangement joins TRBV2 to TRBJ1-4; tentatively, D is TRBD1 (5 bases). The length of the CDR3 is 16 residues. The germline V gene encodes CDR1 SNHLY and CDR2 FYNNEI. V lost 7 bases and J lost 0, with 15 bases in between. The CDR3 DNA is TGTGCCAGCAAGGGTGAGGGACTAGCAACTAATGAAAAACTGTTTTTT. Its protein is CASKGEGLATNEKLFF.

The chain employs TRBV3-1 (or the pseudogene TRBV3-2) and TRBJ1-1; 7 positions match TRBD1. This CDR3 spans 14 amino acids. Trimming removed 4 bases from V and 4 bases from J; junction bases left unmatched: 6. CDR1 and CDR2 (germline): LGHDT, YNNKEL (reference sequence). CDR3 loop: CASSPGQDGTEAFF. The CDR3 nucleotides are TGTGCCAGCAGCCCAGGACAGGATGGCACTGAAGCTTTCTTT.

CDR3 residues: CASRPGTSGAEQFF. DNA of the CDR3: TGTGCCAGCAGGCCCGGGACTAGCGGGGCTGAGCAGTTCTTC. This sequence joins TRBV7-6 and TRBJ2-1; 13 positions agree with TRBD2. This CDR3 region has 14 residues. Germline loops: CDR1 SGHVS, CDR2 FNYEAQ. V shed 6 bases, J shed 9 bases, and the junction held 5 bases outside the gene matches.

The gene calls are TRBV2 and TRBJ2-1, with 8 bases identical to TRBD2. This CDR3 is 12 amino acids long. Looked up from germline, CDR1 is SNHLY and CDR2 is FYNNEI. The J segment lost 2 bases and the V segment lost 11 bases, leaving 2 bases of the junction unmatched. The CDR3 DNA follows: TGTGCCGCGGGGGGACCCTACAATGAGCAGTTCTTC. Translating gives CAAGGPYNEQFF.

This clone was recorded only once. The chain links TRBV9 to TRBJ1-2, with 10 bases that match TRBD1. J was trimmed by 4 bases and V by 7 bases; bases with no gene match: 4. This CDR3 spans 13 amino acids. Germline V gives CDR1 SGDLS, CDR2 YYNGEE. The CDR3 DNA reads as TGTGCCAGCGGAAGACAGGGGGCCTATGGCTACACCTTC. Residues: CASGRQGAYGYTF.

This clone has just one count. The rearrangement uses TRBV6-2 or TRBV6-3 and TRBJ2-7; 11 bases align to TRBD2. The V and J ends lost 2 bases and 3 bases, in that order; junction bases with no gene match: 21. The CDR3 extends over 21 amino acids. Germline CDR1 and CDR2: MNHEY and SVGEGT. The CDR3 reads CASSYPIGTPNRLAGSYEQYF. The CDR3 DNA reads TGTGCCAGCAGTTACCCGATCGGGACTCCTAACAGACTAGCGGGGAGCTACGAGCAGTACTTC.

The J gene is TRBJ2-1, the V gene TRBV5-4; 12 bases map to TRBD1. The V and J ends lost 4 bases and 8 bases, in that order; junction bases with no gene match: 7. Germline loops: CDR1 SGHNT, CDR2 YYREEE (reference sequence). The CDR3 loop spans 15 amino acids. The chain's CDR3 is CASSPPGTGGDEQFF. The CDR3 bases are TGTGCCAGCAGCCCCCCCGGGACAGGGGGCGATGAGCAGTTCTTC. Full variable domain (missing parts from reference TRBV5-4 and TRBJ2-1): ETGVTQSPTHLIKTRGQQVTLRCSSQSGHNTVSWYQQALGQGPQFIFQYYREEENGRGNFPPRFSGLQFPNYSSELNVNALELDDSALYLCASSPPGTGGDEQFFGPGTRLTVL.

V is TRBV7-9 and J is TRBJ1-2; tentatively, D is TRBD1 (6 bases). In germline, CDR1 is SEHNR, CDR2 FQNEAQ (reference sequence). V lost 1 base and J lost 5, with 14 bases in between. This CDR3 comprises 15 residues. This chain's CDR3 is CASSLEAGAGYGYTF. DNA of the CDR3: TGTGCCAGCAGCTTAGAAGCAGGGGCAGGGTATGGCTACACCTTC.

The gene calls are TRBV2 and TRBJ2-7, with D maybe TRBD1 (5 bases). Trimming shortened V by 1 base and J by 1 base, and 14 bases separated the two germline ends. This CDR3 has 16 residues. The germline V gene encodes CDR1 SNHLY and CDR2 FYNNEI. CDR3 DNA sequence: TGTGCCAGCAGTGAAGAGGGGCTCGACCTTTCCTACGAGCAGTACTTC. It codes for CASSEEGLDLSYEQYF.

The chain employs TRBV28 and TRBJ1-4, with D perhaps TRBD1 (6 bases). There are 15 residues in the CDR3. Trimming stripped 3 bases from V and 10 bases from J, with 18 bases between. CDR1 and CDR2 from the germline V gene are MDHEN and SYDVKM. CDR3 sequence (DNA): TGTGCCAGCAGTTTCGGATCCGGGACACTGGGAAAACTGTTTTTT. The encoded protein is CASSFGSGTLGKLFF.

V is TRBV18 and J is TRBJ2-7, with 13 positions matching TRBD2. This CDR3 spans 18 amino acids. The V gene's germline CDR1 is KGHSH and CDR2 LQKENI. J was trimmed by 4 bases and V by 6 bases; bases with no gene match: 15. The CDR3 DNA sequence: TGTGCCAGCTCCCAACTTCCGGGACTAGCGGGAAGTGGGTACGAGCAGTACTTC. Translating gives CASSQLPGLAGSGYEQYF.

The CDR3, as DNA: TGTGCCAGCAGGCTCCTACAGGGGTTTCAGCCCCAGCATTTT. Translation: CASRLLQGFQPQHF. V gene TRBV6-5 combines with J gene TRBJ1-5, with 7 positions matching TRBD1. The CDR3 spans 14 residues. Germline trimming cut 6 bases from V and 6 bases from J; bases unmatched to any gene: 8. The germline V gene has CDR1 MNHEY and CDR2 SVGAGI.

The V call is TRBV5-1, the J call TRBJ1-4, with 9 bases aligning to TRBD1. Unmatched junction bases numbered 12, after V lost 4 bases and J lost 5 bases. The CDR3 is 17 amino acids. Germline CDR1 reads SGHRS; CDR2 reads YFSETQ. CDR3 loop: CASSAGTGSSGNEKLFF. CDR3 DNA: TGCGCCAGCAGCGCCGGGACAGGGTCGAGCGGGAATGAAAAACTGTTTTTT.